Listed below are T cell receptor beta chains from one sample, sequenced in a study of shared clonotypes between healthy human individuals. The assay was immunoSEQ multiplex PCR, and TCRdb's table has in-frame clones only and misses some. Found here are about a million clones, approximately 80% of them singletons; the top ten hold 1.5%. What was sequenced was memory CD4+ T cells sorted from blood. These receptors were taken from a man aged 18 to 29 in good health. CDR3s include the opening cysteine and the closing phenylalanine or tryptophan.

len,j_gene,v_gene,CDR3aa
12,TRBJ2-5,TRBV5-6,CASSQGKETQYF
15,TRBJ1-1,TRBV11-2,CASSLDRLGSTEAFF
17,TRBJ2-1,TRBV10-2,CASSVMSGWGTYNEQFF
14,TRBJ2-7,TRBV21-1,CASSKGGSRYEQYF
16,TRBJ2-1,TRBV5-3,CARPRVAGVSHNEQFF
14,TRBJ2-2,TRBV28,CASSPQGNTGELFF
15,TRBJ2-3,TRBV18,CASSLQGPRTDTQYF
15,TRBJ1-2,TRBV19,CASSIRKGSGYGYTF
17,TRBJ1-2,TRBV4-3,CASSQDYVPGGARGYTF
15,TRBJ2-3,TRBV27,CASSSGASGGHTQYF
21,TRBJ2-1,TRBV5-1,CASSWAHLPPLRRERGNEQFF
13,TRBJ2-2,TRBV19,CATGTGNTGELFF
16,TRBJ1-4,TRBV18,CASSPRGGVPNEKLFF
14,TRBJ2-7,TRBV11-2,CASSLGQASYEQYF
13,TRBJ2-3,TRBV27,CASRGALSDTQYF
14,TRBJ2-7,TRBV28,CASTLQGRAYEQYF
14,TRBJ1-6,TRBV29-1,CSVDRDSDNSPLHF
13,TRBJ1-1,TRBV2,CASSVTMNTEAFF
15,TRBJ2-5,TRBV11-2,CASSLGVARQETQYF
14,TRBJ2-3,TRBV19,CASSIGVPTDTQYF
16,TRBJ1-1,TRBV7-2,CASSFLSIGGFVEAFF
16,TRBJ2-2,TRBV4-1,CASSQGQRGPTGELFF
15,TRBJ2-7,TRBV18,CASSPLWDSDYEQYF
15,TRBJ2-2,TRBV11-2,CASSVGSGNTGELFF
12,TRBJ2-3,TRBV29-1,CSVGTSADTQYF
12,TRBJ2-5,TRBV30,CAWSRAQPTQYF
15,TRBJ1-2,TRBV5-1,CASSSRGDANYGYTF
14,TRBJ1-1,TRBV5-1,CASRLTVVNTEAFF